This TCR beta chain was captured by sequencing in a study of response to subunit inactivated influenza vaccine. General observations from the study: Authors suggested seasonal influenza vaccinations each recruit few new T cells.

J gave up 0 bases and V 5 bases, and 7 bases lay outside the gene matches. CDR1 and CDR2 from the germline V gene are MDHEN and SYDVKM. The CDR3 contains 16 residues. MiXCR, applied by TCRdb to the RT-PCR reads, yields one record per CDR3 protein. The data show approximately 530,000 distinct CDR3 sequences, with about 7.2% seen just once and over 10% held by the top ten. Concerning this clonotype itself: The antigen is unknown.

The V call is TRBV28, the J call TRBJ1-2; 9 bases are a match to TRBD1. The sample consisted of PBMCs from blood, taken around 25 months after vaccination. This clonotype was sampled from a man between 45 and 75 years old who received an inactivated influenza vaccine. The CDR3 reads CASSPRTGVANYGYTF. In DNA, the CDR3 is TGTGCCAGCAGTCCCCGGACAGGGGTAGCTAACTATGGCTACACCTTC.